One sample yielded the 4 T cell receptor beta chains listed below, sequenced in a study of Ad26.COV2.S vaccination and SARS-CoV-2 variants (TCRdb year 2021). The meaning of the sample's treatment or condition label: roughly 18 received Ad26.COV2.S at low or high dose, single or two shots; about 5 received placebo; per-sample allocation not given. For vaccine and placebo recipients, the sequenced repertoires came from samples collected on day 63 after the first injection. The library relied on the immunoSEQ multiplex PCR assay. TCRdb retrieved this table from immuneACCESS and kept in-frame rearrangements only. Not all clones are present; in checked studies, unresolved V genes account for under half, and no reason is known for the remainder. This sample has under 300,000 clones in its table, and around 88% of those were observed once. The ten most abundant clones make up 2.9% of the sample. This specimen consisted of peripheral blood, obtained in a trial of Ad26.COV2.S vaccine versus placebo. Every receptor here comes from a person aged 18-60 years who received the Ad26.COV2.S COVID-19 vaccine or a placebo.

The chain couples TRBV7-2 to TRBJ2-1; TRBD2 is a possible D gene (5 bases). Trimming left V 1 base short and J 11 bases short, with 18 bases between. The CDR3 sequence is 15 residues long. The germline V gene has CDR1 SGHTA and CDR2 FQGNSA. This chain's CDR3 is CASSLEPGGRNQQFF. CDR3 nucleotide sequence: TGTGCCAGCAGCTTAGAACCCGGAGGTCGTAATCAGCAGTTCTTC.

The rearrangement uses TRBV20-1 and TRBJ1-1, with a weak D call TRBD1 (5 bases). Between the trimmed V and J ends, which lost 3 bases and 1 base, there was a span of 6 bases. CDR3 length equals 12 residues. The germline V gene has CDR1 DFQATT and CDR2 SNEGSKA (reference sequence). The CDR3 region is CSASDRNTEAFF. The CDR3 region has the DNA TGCAGTGCTAGTGACAGGAACACTGAAGCTTTCTTT.

This clone appeared a single time. The chain employs TRBV13 and TRBJ2-3; D is undetermined. The CDR3 runs 15 residues. From germline, CDR1 is PRHDT and CDR2 FYEKMQ (reference sequence). The ends were cut back, 5 bases at V and 6 bases at J, with 18 bases in the middle. The CDR3 DNA sequence: TGTGCCAGCAGCGCCTTTAGGCCCTCTGGGGATACGCAGTATTTT. Its translation is CASSAFRPSGDTQYF.

V usage is TRBV12-3 or TRBV12-4 and J usage is TRBJ2-3; possible D gene TRBD2, 5 bases. Trimming stripped 8 bases from V and 3 bases from J, with 12 bases between. The CDR3 has 13 residues. The CDR3 loop reads CASRGFSTDTQYF. DNA of the CDR3: TGTGCCAGCCGGGGATTCTCGACAGATACGCAGTATTTT.